The 12 T cell receptor beta chains below were found in one sample sequenced in a study of blood T cell repertoires in COVID-19. Only in-frame clones appear in the TCRdb table, and some are missing; sequencing was by immunoSEQ multiplex PCR. This table has about 250,000 clones, around 82% appearing once. The specimen sequenced was peripheral blood. These receptors were obtained from a man older than 75 with acute or convalescent COVID-19.

J is TRBJ2-4 and V is TRBV29-1; D is perhaps TRBD2 (6 bases). V lost 3 bases and J lost 5, with 8 bases in between. CDR1 is SQVTM and CDR2 is ANQGSEA in the germline V gene. The CDR3 sequence is 12 residues long. This CDR3 is CSVDPGENIQYF. The CDR3 coding sequence is TGCAGCGTTGACCCGGGGGAAAACATTCAGTACTTC. Full variable domain (remainder filled in from reference TRBV29-1 and TRBJ2-4): SAVISQKPSRDICQRGTSLTIQCQVDSQVTMMFWYRQQPGQSLTLIATANQGSEATYESGFVIDKFPISRPNLTFSTLTVSNMSPEDSSIYLCSVDPGENIQYFGAGTRLSVL.

The chain is built from TRBV7-9 and TRBJ2-5; TRBD2 agrees at 7 bases. Unmatched junction bases numbered 7, after V lost 2 bases and J lost 13 bases. The CDR3 covers 12 residues. From germline, CDR1 is SEHNR and CDR2 FQNEAQ (reference sequence). CDR3 protein: CASSLFPGLLYF. CDR3 DNA sequence: TGTGCCAGCAGCTTATTCCCGGGACTATTGTACTTC.

This clone was seen a single time. DNA of the CDR3: TGTGCCATCCGGGACAGCTACAATGAGCAGTTCTTC. Its protein product is CAIRDSYNEQFF. This chain uses TRBV6-5 with TRBJ2-1, with 7 bases identical to TRBD1. The CDR3 totals 12 residues. The V gene's germline CDR1 is MNHEY and CDR2 SVGAGI. Germline trimming cut 10 bases from V and 3 bases from J; bases unmatched to any gene: 3.

The V call is TRBV7-9, the J call TRBJ2-7; possibly TRBD1 for D (6 bases). The V end lost 5 bases, the J end lost 4 bases, and 18 bases lay between the germline ends. Germline CDR1 SEHNR, CDR2 FQNEAQ (reference sequence). This CDR3 contains 15 residues. DNA for the CDR3: TGTGCCAGCAGCCCCCAGGACAGTGAGGGGTACGAGCAGTACTTC. This encodes CASSPQDSEGYEQYF.

The chain employs TRBV5-1 and TRBJ1-1; D gene ambiguous. V lost 4 bases and J 4 bases, leaving 17 bases between the germline ends. CDR1 and CDR2 from the germline V gene are SGHRS and YFSETQ. The CDR3 length is 15 residues. The CDR3 reads CASSRGGGAVTEAFF. DNA of the CDR3: TGCGCCAGCAGCCGGGGTGGAGGAGCAGTCACTGAAGCTTTCTTT.

V and J are TRBV4-1 and TRBJ2-1; no reliable D call. With 4 bases removed from V and 10 bases from J, the gap between germline ends came to 11 bases. There are 12 residues in the CDR3. Germline CDR1 reads MGHRA; CDR2 reads YSYEKL. The CDR3 DNA reads as TGCGCCAGCAGCCCATCGACGAGGGAGCAGTTCTTC. It specifies CASSPSTREQFF.

CDR3 nucleotides: TGTGCCAGCAGAGAGCAGGGGATACGGTCACCCCTCCACTTT. As protein: CASREQGIRSPLHF. The V gene is TRBV28, the J gene TRBJ1-6; tentatively, D is TRBD1 (6 bases). Trimming stripped 6 bases from V and 10 bases from J, with 16 bases between. Germline CDR1 and CDR2: MDHEN and SYDVKM. The CDR3 covers 14 residues.

This clone was detected once. The V gene is TRBV2, the J gene TRBJ2-7, with 9 bases matching TRBD2. V gave up 3 bases and J gave up 5 bases; unmatched junction bases: 5. The CDR3 contains 14 residues. Germline assignment: CDR1 SNHLY and CDR2 FYNNEI. As DNA, the CDR3 is TGTGCCAGCAGTGATAGCGGGGGTCTTCACGAGCAGTACTTC. Translation: CASSDSGGLHEQYF.

The chain uses TRBV5-1 and TRBJ2-2; 8 bases align to TRBD2. The CDR3 is made up of 15 amino acids. Germline loops: CDR1 SGHRS, CDR2 YFSETQ. J gave up 7 bases and V 1 base, and 6 bases lay outside the gene matches. The CDR3 DNA sequence: TGCGCCAGCAGCTTGATCGGGACTAGAGACGGGGAGCTGTTTTTT. Its protein product is CASSLIGTRDGELFF.

The CDR3 DNA is TGTGCCAGCAGTTTTACCGGACAGACTGACTACACCTTC. Its translation is CASSFTGQTDYTF. The chain employs TRBV5-4 and TRBJ1-2; tentatively, D is TRBD1 (6 bases). V shed 5 bases and J shed 10 bases, with 18 bases lying between them. Germline CDR1 SGHNT, CDR2 YYREEE (reference sequence). There are 13 residues in the CDR3.

The gene calls are TRBV5-4 and TRBJ1-4, with D perhaps TRBD1 (5 bases). CDR1 SGHNT and CDR2 YYREEE come from the germline V gene (reference sequence). V dropped 4 bases and J dropped 0 bases, with 10 bases sitting between them. This CDR3 comprises 15 residues. As DNA, the CDR3 is TGTGCCAGCAGCGAAGACAGTGCAACTAATGAAAAACTGTTTTTT. Amino acids: CASSEDSATNEKLFF.

The V call is TRBV18, the J call TRBJ2-5, with 8 bases fitting TRBD1. With V trimmed by 6 bases and J by 5 bases, 11 bases remained unmatched. This CDR3 contains 15 residues. Germline CDR1 is KGHSH and CDR2 is LQKENI. CDR3 sequence: CASSRDRHTGETQYF. CDR3 coding DNA: TGTGCCAGCTCGCGGGACAGGCATACAGGGGAGACCCAGTACTTC.